This TCR beta chain was obtained from a study of T cells after yellow fever vaccination (dated by TCRdb to between 2018 and 2020). As for the study more broadly: The SMART-Seq v4 Ultra Low Input RNA kit was used to prepare libraries from fractions with low cell numbers. Bulk PBMC replicates and cell subsets were isolated from blood drawn at multiple timepoints before and after both primary and secondary immunization. To follow T-cell clones before and after primary and booster YFV17D yellow fever vaccination, bulk TCR alpha and beta repertoires were sequenced over time. Two healthy male donors, one aged 18 to 29 and one aged 30 to 40 years, made up the cohort. What the study reported, not specific to this receptor: FACS-sorted repertoires could contain abundant contaminating clonotypes from the bulk population, so computational filtering was required. Compared with the primary T-cell response, the secondary T-cell response was weaker but faster, peaking on day 5 rather than day 15. Because the study included only two donors, the extent to which the findings can be generalized is limited. After the booster, most of the clones that had expanded following primary vaccination were detected again (about 95% of CD4 and around 90% of CD8), which suggests that memory was broadly maintained. A small share of clonotypes occurred in both CD4 and CD8 compartments, likely arising from convergent recombination.

Sequenced using an Illumina NovaSeq 6000. TCR cDNA was synthesized by 5'RACE template switching, through which a universal primer site and unique molecular identifiers were introduced. Priming of cDNA synthesis was performed from both the TCR alpha and TCR beta constant segments. Library amplification used two PCR steps, and the second PCR step added sample barcodes and sequencing adapters. Libraries were sequenced on Illumina HiSeq 2500 (2x100 bp) or NovaSeq (2x150 bp). For the original study's pipeline: Reads were demultiplexed and collapsed into UMI consensus sequences with MIGEC, and V(D)J alignment was performed with MiXCR. Vaccine-responding clonotypes were identified with edgeR using replicate PBMC samples, with FDR below 0.01 and a log2 fold change above 5 up to day 15 being required. CD4 or CD8 identity was assigned to each bulk clonotype according to whether the clonotype was present at higher abundance in the sequenced CD4 repertoire or the sequenced CD8 repertoire. The public sequencing data were trimmed at Q25 with fastp and processed into clonotypes with MiXCR by TCRdb, which kept only in-frame beta chains. Entries are consolidated by CDR3 protein sequence, retaining the most common genes and DNA. The authors' filters were not applied to this entry. The table for this sample lists a few hundred thousand distinct CDR3 sequences; 18% of them were counted only once. Roughly a sixth of the sample lies in the top ten.

The CDR3 contains 15 residues, cysteine and phenylalanine counted. Only the CDR3 region is kept as DNA, spanning 45 bases read in frame from base 1. Trimming at the junction amounts to 5 bases on V and 2 bases on J, and the germline ends lie 13 bases apart. CDR1 SGHTA and CDR2 FQGNSA are derived from the germline V gene. In the paper's terms, the treatment or condition label means: live attenuated yellow fever vaccine strain. At each blood-draw timepoint, two biological replicates of bulk PBMCs were collected. A standard Ficoll-Paque protocol was used to isolate PBMCs from peripheral blood. TriZol was used to extract RNA from bulk PBMCs, from CD4 and CD8 fractions, and from dextramer-positive and dextramer-negative fractions. This clonotype was seen more than once but under ten times. What antigen it recognizes has not been identified. No base quality information exists; no much larger clone differs at one position.

The sequencing used PBMCs, collected before the yellow fever booster vaccination. This TCR was recovered from a man aged 18-30 years who received the YFV17D yellow fever vaccine. This receptor chain uses TRBV7-2 and TRBJ1-5, with the D gene uncertain. The CDR3 in this case is CASSATERRNQPQHF. The sequence in DNA is TGTGCCAGCAGCGCCACGGAGAGACGCAATCAGCCCCAGCATTTT.